This T cell receptor beta chain was sequenced during a study of blood T cell repertoires in COVID-19 (dated by TCRdb to 2018 to 2020). Background for the entire study: Samples covering the acute and convalescent phases of COVID-19 were provided by collaborators in the United States, Italy and Spain. The material from the prospective study consisted of cDNA or gDNA derived from T cells, B-cell-depleted T cells, or PBMCs. Deeply sampled blood TCRbeta repertoires from subjects exposed to, actively infected with, or recovered from COVID-19 were included in the dataset. The repertoires were released in a freely available public database meant as a resource for research on the immune response to SARS-CoV-2. The samples were drawn from the first 160 participants of the ongoing ImmuneRACE study and from 950 to 1,500 subjects provided by 6 global collaborators. Sample metadata almost always included a de-identified subject ID, COVID-19 status, age in years and sex. HLA class I and class II types, where available, came from metadata supplied by the sample provider rather than from assay-based typing.

The investigation overall reported the following: How much clinical and demographic metadata was included differed by source and by participant, and the metadata was provided uncurated.

Remarks on this clone: The antigen this receptor binds is unknown. Base qualities are not recorded, but no much larger clone differs from it by a single base.

A distance of 10 bases separates the germline ends of V and J, which lose 4 bases and 7 bases respectively. CDR1 and CDR2 are read off the germline V gene as SQVTM and ANQGSEA. The CDR3 sequence holds 12 residues, the cysteine and phenylalanine included. The DNA shown is the 36-base CDR3, in frame from base 1. Each collaborating institution followed its own protocols to collect whole blood in K2EDTA tubes. For TCRbeta analysis, collaborator samples were shipped as frozen whole blood, as isolated PBMCs, or as DNA extracted from either sample type. The immunoSEQ Assay, a bias-controlled multiplex PCR, was used to amplify TCRbeta CDR3 regions from genomic DNA. The published analysis was carried out like this. Within the assay, amplification of reference gene primers was used to estimate how many nucleated cells each sample contained. Sequence reads were collapsed and filtered to measure the absolute abundance of every unique TCRbeta CDR3 rearrangement. Productive Simpson clonality was computed per sample as the square root of Simpson's diversity index over productive rearrangements. Sourced from immuneACCESS, this table was stored by TCRdb with only in-frame sequences that have V and J called. A share of the clones is absent; for the studies checked, an unresolved V gene accounts for under half, and the remainder has no known explanation. V, J and clone size derive from that table, while D and trimming were established from the DNA sequence. This sample lists around 160,000 clones; 80% were detected once. 13% of the sample goes to the ten largest clones.

The sequence links TRBV29-1 to TRBJ2-2; the best D guess is TRBD1, with 6 bases matching. The clonotype comes from a man aged 60 to 75 with active or convalescent COVID-19. Sequencing used peripheral blood. The nucleotides are TGCAGCGTTGGAAAGGGACACGGGGAGCTGTTTTTT. Its protein product is CSVGKGHGELFF.